The 24 T cell receptor beta chains listed next were all sequenced from one sample in a study of cytomegalovirus exposure and HLA in healthy donors. PCR involved 60 Vbeta and 13 Jbeta primers. TCRdb's copy holds only in-frame clones and misses some; the assay was immunoSEQ multiplex PCR. The table shows about 170,000 clones, with less than 90% occurring only once. Sample: PBMCs. All receptors come from a woman aged 45-65 years in good health and CMV-seropositive.

The V call is TRBV10-3, the J call TRBJ1-1; D possibly corresponds to TRBD1 (6 bases). V shed 8 bases and J shed 10 bases, with 20 bases lying between them. Germline values: CDR1 ENHRY, CDR2 SYGVKD. This CDR3 contains 13 residues. CDR3 nucleotides: TGTGCCATCGAGGCGGGGGGCAGGTCGGTAGCTTTCTTT. This codes for CAIEAGGRSVAFF.

The rearrangement joins TRBV6-6 to TRBJ1-1, with D possibly matching TRBD1 (6 bases). The length of the CDR3 is 15 residues. Trimming cost V 4 bases and J 1 base, with 13 bases left between them. Germline CDR1 MNHNY, CDR2 SVGAGI (reference sequence). CDR3 DNA sequence: TGTGCCAGCAGTTTCGCAGGGGAGGGGAACACTGAAGCTTTCTTT. Residues: CASSFAGEGNTEAFF.

Only one count was recorded for this clone. V usage is TRBV15 and J usage is TRBJ2-5; 9 nucleotides agree with TRBD1. V gave up 7 bases and J gave up 2 bases; unmatched junction bases: 8. The CDR3 contains 15 residues. The germline V gene has CDR1 LNHNV and CDR2 YYDKDF (reference sequence). The CDR3 here is CATTADRGPQETQYF. The CDR3 DNA sequence: TGTGCCACCACTGCGGACAGGGGCCCGCAAGAGACCCAGTACTTC.

This rearrangement joins TRBV10-1 to TRBJ2-5, with D perhaps matching TRBD1 (5 bases). Between the trimmed V and J ends, which lost 4 bases and 5 bases, there was a span of 5 bases. The V gene's germline CDR1 is WNHNN and CDR2 SYGVQD (reference sequence). The CDR3 runs to 11 residues. In nucleotides, the CDR3 is TGCGCCAGCAGTGCAGGGGAGACCCAGTACTTC. Amino acids: CASSAGETQYF.

The chain employs TRBV11-1 and TRBJ1-2, with D possibly TRBD1 on 5 matching bases. The CDR3 length is 13 residues. Looked up from germline, CDR1 is SGHAT and CDR2 is FQDESV (reference sequence). V dropped 5 bases and J dropped 6 bases, with 13 bases sitting between them. CDR3 sequence: CASSMGTVDGYTF. CDR3 in DNA: TGTGCCAGCAGCATGGGGACTGTGGATGGCTACACCTTC.

The CDR3 is CASRREVNTGELFF. In DNA, the CDR3 is TGTGCCAGCAGGCGGGAGGTGAACACCGGGGAGCTGTTTTTT. This chain connects TRBV28 to TRBJ2-2; 8 positions agree with TRBD2. The CDR3 runs 14 residues. V lost 6 bases and J lost 1; bases outside the gene matches: 1. CDR1 MDHEN and CDR2 SYDVKM come from the germline V gene.

The gene calls are TRBV7-9 and TRBJ1-2; a weak D match, TRBD1 (5 bases). V lost 4 bases, J lost 4 bases, and 19 bases lay in between. This CDR3 has 16 residues. Germline-derived CDR1 and CDR2 are SEHNR and FQNEAQ (reference sequence). The CDR3 DNA is TGTGCCAGCAGCTCAGGCTCCGGGACTCTACGCTATGGCTACACCTTC. This codes for CASSSGSGTLRYGYTF. Supplemented by reference TRBV7-9 and TRBJ1-2, the full variable domain reads DTGVSQNPRHKITKRGQNVTFRCDPISEHNRLYWYRQTLGQGPEFLTYFQNEAQLEKSRLLSDRFSAERPKGSFSTLEIQRTEQGDSAMYLCASSSGSGTLRYGYTFGSGTRLTVV.

The chain employs TRBV5-1 and TRBJ2-5, with TRBD2 matching 13 bases. CDR3 length: 15 residues. The germline V gene encodes CDR1 SGHRS and CDR2 YFSETQ. V shed 4 bases, J shed 3 bases, and the junction held 3 bases outside the gene matches. The CDR3 is CASSPGTSGEETQYF. CDR3 DNA sequence: TGCGCCAGCAGCCCCGGGACTAGCGGGGAAGAGACCCAGTACTTC.

This chain links TRBV18 with TRBJ1-6; D gene uncertain. CDR1 and CDR2 from the germline V gene are KGHSH and LQKENI. The CDR3 runs 13 residues. V dropped 3 bases and J dropped 8 bases, with 8 bases sitting between them. DNA for the CDR3: TGTGCCAGCTCACCGGGAGTGGATTCACCCCTCCACTTT. Translation gives CASSPGVDSPLHF.

This chain connects TRBV15 to TRBJ2-3, with D perhaps matching TRBD2 (5 bases). This CDR3 spans 14 amino acids. V dropped 8 bases and J dropped 0 bases, with 12 bases sitting between them. Germline-derived CDR1 and CDR2 are LNHNV and YYDKDF (reference sequence). CDR3 region: CATSRGVSTDTQYF. The DNA of the CDR3 is TGTGCCACCTCTCGGGGTGTCAGCACAGATACGCAGTATTTT.

The chain has TRBV4-1 and TRBJ2-1, with a possible D match to TRBD1 (6 bases). Germline V gives CDR1 MGHRA, CDR2 YSYEKL. This CDR3 has 16 amino acids. Trimming cost V 0 bases and J 6 bases, with 15 bases left between them. CDR3 in amino acids: CASSQDETGPFNEQFF. The CDR3 bases are TGCGCCAGCAGCCAAGATGAGACAGGCCCATTCAATGAGCAGTTCTTC.

This chain uses TRBV2 with TRBJ2-7; D remains ambiguous. Trimming cost V 7 bases and J 1 base, with 5 bases left between them. Germline V gene lookup returns CDR1 SNHLY and CDR2 FYNNEI. The CDR3 spans 11 residues. As DNA, the CDR3 is TGTGCCAGCACTAGGTCCTACGAGCAGTACTTC. This codes for CASTRSYEQYF. Full variable domain (missing parts from reference TRBV2 and TRBJ2-7): EPEVTQTPSHQVTQMGQEVILRCVPISNHLYFYWYRQILGQKVEFLVSFYNNEISEKSEIFDDQFSVERPDGSNFTLKIRSTKLEDSAMYFCASTRSYEQYFGPGTRLTVT.

The rearrangement joins TRBV29-1 to TRBJ2-5; D might be TRBD2 (7 bases). Trimming pared 2 bases from V and 4 bases from J, leaving 26 bases between. Germline V CDR1 and CDR2: SQVTM, ANQGSEA. This CDR3 has 18 residues. The CDR3: CSVEPLSAGAYKGETQYF. CDR3 coding DNA: TGCAGCGTTGAACCCCTCTCCGCGGGGGCTTACAAGGGAGAGACCCAGTACTTC.

This sequence joins TRBV5-1 and TRBJ2-3, with 7 nucleotides matching TRBD2. V lost 3 bases to trimming and J lost 2 bases; unmatched junction nucleotides: 9. The CDR3 loop spans 16 amino acids. Germline CDR1 SGHRS, CDR2 YFSETQ. CDR3 sequence: CASSSGAGPSTDTQYF. CDR3 bases: TGCGCCAGCAGCTCCGGAGCGGGGCCTTCCACAGATACGCAGTATTTT.

The rearrangement links TRBV4-1 to TRBJ2-7; 9 nucleotides agree with TRBD2. In germline, CDR1 is MGHRA, CDR2 YSYEKL. The junction had 5 bases not matched to a gene; V was cut back by 2 bases and J by 6 bases. This CDR3 has 14 amino acids. CDR3 bases: TGCGCCAGCAGCCAATCGGGACTAGCCACCGAGCAGTACTTC. Translating gives CASSQSGLATEQYF.

CDR3 residues: CASRASGTTDTQYF. In nucleotides, the CDR3 is TGCGCCAGCCGGGCTAGCGGGACAACAGATACGCAGTATTTT. This chain connects TRBV5-1 to TRBJ2-3; 9 nucleotides align to TRBD2. CDR1 and CDR2 from the germline V gene are SGHRS and YFSETQ. J gave up 3 bases and V 7 bases, and 6 bases lay outside the gene matches. CDR3 length equals 14 residues.

The sample holds one count of this clone. The chain links TRBV29-1 to TRBJ1-5; 7 bases map to TRBD1. The ends lost 6 bases at V and 5 bases at J; junction bases unmatched: 7. The CDR3 is made up of 13 amino acids. Germline loops: CDR1 SQVTM, CDR2 ANQGSEA. CDR3 protein: CSVAGGRDQPQHF. Here the CDR3 DNA reads TGCAGCGTGGCAGGGGGAAGGGATCAGCCCCAGCATTTT.

The chain joins TRBV5-1 to TRBJ2-2; D gene ambiguous. V was pared by 6 bases and J by 6 bases, with 9 bases between. The CDR3 loop spans 12 amino acids. Germline CDR1 and CDR2: SGHRS and YFSETQ. The CDR3: CASTLDPGELFF. CDR3 in DNA: TGCGCCAGCACTCTAGATCCCGGGGAGCTGTTTTTT. Combining the CDR3 with reference TRBV5-1 and TRBJ2-2 gives the whole variable domain KAGVTQTPRYLIKTRGQQVTLSCSPISGHRSVSWYQQTPGQGLQFLFEYFSETQRNKGNFPGRFSGRQFSNSRSEMNVSTLELGDSALYLCASTLDPGELFFGEGSRLTVL.

For the CDR3, the DNA is TGTGCCAGTAGTATAGAGAGACTAGCGGGAGCGAACTCCTACGAGCAGTACTTC. This encodes CASSIERLAGANSYEQYF. This sequence joins TRBV19 and TRBJ2-7; 12 positions agree with TRBD2. V shed 0 bases and J 0 bases; nucleotides not matched to a gene: 6. The CDR3 covers 18 residues. Germline-derived CDR1 and CDR2 are LNHDA and SQIVND (reference sequence).

This chain connects TRBV9 to TRBJ2-1, with 9 bases identical to TRBD1. V lost 3 bases, J lost 0 bases, and 7 bases stayed unmatched. The CDR3 sequence is 17 residues long. Germline V CDR1 and CDR2: SGDLS, YYNGEE. CDR3 region: CASSAYPGQGSYNEQFF. The CDR3 DNA is TGTGCCAGCAGCGCCTACCCGGGACAGGGCTCCTACAATGAGCAGTTCTTC.

The V and J genes are TRBV5-1 and TRBJ2-7; D perhaps matches TRBD2 (5 bases). The germline V gene has CDR1 SGHRS and CDR2 YFSETQ. CDR3 size: 14 residues. The ends were cut back, 1 base at V and 9 bases at J, with 17 bases in the middle. The chain's CDR3 is CASSLSTPGRGQYF. Here the CDR3 DNA reads TGCGCCAGCAGCTTGTCGACGCCTGGTCGGGGGCAGTACTTC.

This chain links TRBV7-9 with TRBJ2-6; D may be TRBD1 (6 bases). The V end was cut by 5 bases, the J end by 0 bases, with 8 bases between. The CDR3 totals 15 residues. CDR1 SEHNR and CDR2 FQNEAQ come from the germline V gene (reference sequence). The CDR3 sequence: CASSQQGSGANVLTF. In DNA, the CDR3 is TGTGCCAGCAGCCAACAGGGCTCTGGGGCCAACGTCCTGACTTTC.

The rearrangement links TRBV5-6 to TRBJ1-1; 10 bases are a match to TRBD1. CDR1 and CDR2 from the germline V gene are SGHDT and YYEEEE. V lost 3 bases and J lost 10; bases outside the gene matches: 18. This CDR3 is 17 amino acids long. CDR3 residues: CASSSGTGATSTPPAFF. For the CDR3, the DNA is TGTGCCAGCAGCTCCGGGACAGGGGCGACCTCCACCCCGCCAGCTTTCTTT.

A single count supports this clone. V is TRBV21-1 and J is TRBJ2-5; the table's D call TRBD1 went unverified against the DNA. TRBV21-1 is tagged as a pseudogene. The CDR3 sequence is 16 residues long. In DNA form, the CDR3 reads TGTGCCAGCAGCAAAGTGGGACAGGGGCGGCAAGAGACCCAGTACTTC. Translation: CASSKVGQGRQETQYF.